The 19 T cell receptor beta chains below come from one sample, sequenced in a study of blood T cell repertoires in COVID-19. Method: immunoSEQ multiplex PCR; TCRdb's copy keeps in-frame clones and lacks some. The repertoire holds around 120,000 clones, about four fifths seen once, with 5.5% to 6% in the top ten. The material sequenced was peripheral blood. The receptors come from a man older than 75 with active or convalescent COVID-19.

This chain links TRBV19 with TRBJ2-1; TRBD1 matches at 7 bases. Germline values: CDR1 LNHDA, CDR2 SQIVND (reference sequence). With V trimmed by 8 bases and J by 0 bases, 4 bases remained unmatched. This CDR3 has 14 amino acids. In DNA form, the CDR3 reads TGTGCCAGTTCATGGGACAGCTCCTACAATGAGCAGTTCTTC. This sequence encodes CASSWDSSYNEQFF.

This chain uses TRBV9 with TRBJ2-2; 9 positions match TRBD1. V was pared by 3 bases and J by 5 bases, with 5 bases of the junction left unmatched. CDR3 length equals 15 residues. Germline V gene sequence: CDR1 SGDLS, CDR2 YYNGEE. The CDR3 spells CASSETGGETGELFF. DNA of the CDR3: TGTGCCAGCAGCGAGACAGGGGGAGAAACCGGGGAGCTGTTTTTT.

The genes are TRBV12-3 or TRBV12-4 and TRBJ2-7; D gene unclear. The CDR3 runs 12 residues. V was clipped by 6 bases and J by 3 bases, with 9 bases between them. CDR3 sequence (DNA): TGTGCCAGCAGCGCACTTAGCTACGAGCAGTACTTC. Its protein product is CASSALSYEQYF.

The chain combines TRBV30 with TRBJ2-2; the D is unclear. From germline, CDR1 is GTSNPN and CDR2 SVGIG (reference sequence). This CDR3 spans 12 amino acids. The V end lost 3 bases, the J end lost 8 bases, and 10 bases lay between the germline ends. As DNA, the CDR3 is TGTGCCTGGAGCCGGGTGGTTGGGGAGCTGTTTTTT. Protein: CAWSRVVGELFF.

This clone was seen many times. This chain joins TRBV28 and TRBJ1-4; 8 bases match TRBD1. From germline, CDR1 is MDHEN and CDR2 SYDVKM. The ends lost 2 bases at V and 7 bases at J; junction bases unmatched: 6. The CDR3 is made up of 15 amino acids. As DNA, the CDR3 is TGTGCCAGCAGTTTAATCCAGGGGGCGAGTGAAAAACTGTTTTTT. Encoded protein: CASSLIQGASEKLFF.

Points on this clone: Germline and junction disagree at one end, which may indicate a read error. The rearrangement uses TRBV6-1 and TRBJ1-2; maybe TRBD1 (5 bases). Germline V gives CDR1 MNHNS, CDR2 SASEGT. The CDR3 spans 13 residues. The CDR3 DNA is TGTGCCAGCAGCGAAGACGGGGGGTATGGCTACACCTTC. Residues: CASSEDGGYGYTF.

The V call is TRBV28, the J call TRBJ2-5; TRBD1 is a possible D gene (6 bases). V was trimmed by 8 bases and J by 5 bases, leaving 18 bases between them. Per the germline V gene, CDR1 is MDHEN and CDR2 is SYDVKM. The CDR3 has 14 amino acids. For the CDR3, the DNA is TGTGCCAGCGGGGACATCACTCTGAGGGAGACCCAGTACTTC. Protein sequence: CASGDITLRETQYF.

The rearrangement links TRBV6-4 to TRBJ2-3, with 13 bases lining up with TRBD2. After removal of 5 bases from V and 3 bases from J, the junction contained 5 bases not matched to a gene. The CDR3 runs 16 residues. Per the germline V gene, CDR1 is MRHNA and CDR2 is SNTAGT. Here the CDR3 reads CASSLGLAGDTDTQYF. DNA for the CDR3: TGTGCCAGCAGTCTTGGACTAGCGGGGGATACAGATACGCAGTATTTT.

The chain combines TRBV7-2 with TRBJ2-3; 7 bases map to TRBD1. Germline CDR1 SGHTA, CDR2 FQGNSA. This CDR3 has 16 residues. J was trimmed by 2 bases and V by 0 bases; bases with no gene match: 5. As DNA, the CDR3 is TGTGCCAGCAGCTTAGCGGGTACAGGGGTCACAGATACGCAGTATTTT. Encoded protein: CASSLAGTGVTDTQYF.

The V gene is TRBV6-6, the J gene TRBJ1-2; 7 bases line up with TRBD1. This CDR3 has 14 amino acids. CDR1 and CDR2 (germline): MNHNY, SVGAGI (reference sequence). After removal of 5 bases from V and 8 bases from J, the junction contained 11 bases not matched to a gene. DNA of the CDR3: TGTGCCAGCAGTCCCGTCAGAGGGGGCTTGGGCTACACCTTC. Its protein product is CASSPVRGGLGYTF.

This clone was counted a single time. The chain uses TRBV6-2 or TRBV6-3 and TRBJ2-7; D call uncertain. Trimming removed 4 bases at V and 2 bases at J, with 6 bases between. Germline V gene sequence: CDR1 MNHEY, CDR2 SVGEGT. The CDR3 is 12 amino acids. CDR3 region: CASSSTAYEQYF. The CDR3 coding sequence is TGTGCCAGCAGTTCCACGGCCTACGAGCAGTACTTC.

The chain uses TRBV2 and TRBJ1-1, with 9 bases that match TRBD1. Germline CDR1 SNHLY, CDR2 FYNNEI. Germline trimming cut 6 bases from V and 4 bases from J; bases unmatched to any gene: 6. The CDR3 covers 14 residues. The CDR3 region has the DNA TGTGCCAGCAGGACCAGGACAGGGGTCACTGAAGCTTTCTTT. It yields the protein CASRTRTGVTEAFF.

The chain has TRBV7-8 and TRBJ1-5; D uncertain. This CDR3 has 15 residues. Trimming took off 3 bases at V and 0 bases at J, with 9 bases between the two ends. CDR1 and CDR2 (germline): SGHVS, FQNEAQ. The CDR3 region has the DNA TGTGCCAGCAGCTTCTCCGACTATAGCAATCAGCCCCAGCATTTT. The encoded protein is CASSFSDYSNQPQHF.

This clone was detected many times. The chain employs TRBV11-2 and TRBJ2-7; no definite D call. V was cut by 5 bases and J by 1 base, with 12 bases left in between. This CDR3 region has 14 residues. Germline V lookup: CDR1 SGHAT, CDR2 FQNNGV. This chain's CDR3 is CASSANDGSYEQYF. CDR3 sequence (DNA): TGTGCCAGCAGCGCGAACGACGGGTCCTACGAGCAGTACTTC. Using reference TRBV11-2 and TRBJ2-7 for the parts outside the CDR3, the full variable domain is EAGVAQSPRYKIIEKRQSVAFWCNPISGHATLYWYQQILGQGPKLLIQFQNNGVVDDSQLPKDRFSAERLKGVDSTLKIQPAKLEDSAVYLCASSANDGSYEQYFGPGTRLTVT.

The chain is built from TRBV5-1 and TRBJ1-2; 9 bases match TRBD1. The germline CDR1 and CDR2 sequences are SGHRS and YFSETQ. The length of the CDR3 is 16 residues. V dropped 3 bases and J dropped 6; count of bases not matched to a gene: 12. CDR3 protein: CASSSGQGSESDGYTF. In nucleotides, the CDR3 is TGCGCCAGCAGCTCGGGACAGGGATCGGAATCGGATGGCTACACCTTC.

This chain joins TRBV2 and TRBJ2-7, with D tentatively TRBD2 (7 bases). Germline lookup yields CDR1 SNHLY and CDR2 FYNNEI. CDR3 size: 15 residues. V lost 5 bases and J lost 4, with 18 bases in between. The CDR3 DNA sequence: TGTGCCAGCAGTTCCGAGGGGGGGACGGGTTACGAGCAGTACTTC. It translates to CASSSEGGTGYEQYF.

V gene TRBV9 combines with J gene TRBJ2-1; TRBD2 matches at 9 bases. V was clipped by 3 bases and J by 2 bases; unmatched bases: 6. The CDR3 loop spans 16 amino acids. CDR1 is SGDLS, CDR2 YYNGEE, per germline. The CDR3 nucleotides read TGTGCCAGCAGCGCTGCCGGGACTAGCACCTACAATGAGCAGTTCTTC. It specifies CASSAAGTSTYNEQFF.

V is TRBV21-1 and J is TRBJ2-1; the table's TRBD1 call for D was not verified on the DNA. TRBV21-1 represents a pseudogene. The CDR3 has 15 residues. CDR3 loop: CASSPRDRPTNEQFF. DNA for the CDR3: TGTGCCAGCAGCCCCAGGGACAGACCTACAAATGAGCAGTTCTTC.

This chain links TRBV5-6 with TRBJ2-7; 8 positions agree with TRBD2. V lost 3 bases and J lost 5; bases outside the gene matches: 7. Germline V gene data show CDR1 as SGHDT and CDR2 as YYEEEE. CDR3 length: 14 amino acids. For the CDR3, the DNA is TGTGCCAGCAGCTCCAGGACTAGCTTCCACGAGCAGTACTTC. Translation gives CASSSRTSFHEQYF. Together with reference TRBV5-6 and TRBJ2-7, the CDR3 gives the full variable domain: DAGVTQSPTHLIKTRGQQVTLRCSPKSGHDTVSWYQQALGQGPQFIFQYYEEEERQRGNFPDRFSGHQFPNYSSELNVNALLLGDSALYLCASSSRTSFHEQYFGPGTRLTVT.